This entry concerns a single TCR beta chain. Its antigen target is currently unknown. The input lacks base qualities; no much larger clone sits a single base away. Genomic DNA was extracted from sorted cells for sequencing of the TCRbeta CDR3 region. The immunoSEQ Assay was used to sequence the TCRbeta CDR3 regions. TCRdb re-hosts the immuneACCESS table, in-frame sequences only. Its copies lack some clones; in the studies checked, an unresolved V gene accounts for under half of them, and the cause for the rest is not known. Here the sample has about 49,000 clones; 85% occur a single time. The ten biggest clones cover 20% of the sample. This record belongs to a study of OX40 agonist ivuxolimab in advanced cancers. Concerning the study at large: Ivuxolimab, which targeted the costimulatory receptor OX40 (CD134), was an agonistic, fully human IgG2 monoclonal antibody. Intravenous ivuxolimab was administered to patients every 2 weeks at six dose levels: 0.01, 0.1, 0.3, 1.5, 3 and 10 mg/kg. In the dose-escalation cohort, 70% to 85% of patients were male, and the mean age was approximately 64 years, with a range of roughly 20 to 79. The purpose of peripheral TCRbeta sequencing was to test whether ivuxolimab changed TCR sequence diversity and led to clonal T-cell expansion. Patients were allowed to have had prior anti-PD-1, anti-PD-L1 or anti-CTLA-4 therapy, and approximately 40% of the dose-escalation patients had previously received checkpoint inhibitors. The paper covers the monotherapy dose-escalation part of the phase I ivuxolimab trial, which included N of about 50 patients. Of the 50 to 55 dose-escalation patients, hepatocellular carcinoma was present in about 20, melanoma in about 15, renal cell carcinoma in 9 and head and neck cancer in 9. Partial responses were achieved by three dose-escalation patients, of whom one had hepatocellular carcinoma and two had cutaneous melanoma. On the study overall, not on this receptor specifically: Clonal expansion of both CD4+ and CD8+ blood T cells was observed from baseline to week 6 at doses 0.1 to 3.0 mg/kg. After ivuxolimab, expanded clones were on average more numerous among CD8+ T cells than among CD4+ T cells. Antigen specificity was not determined for the clonally expanded peripheral T cells. Low levels of normalized T-cell clonal expansion were also shown by some nonresponding patients. In the 0.1-3.0 mg/kg groups, partial responders were among the patients with the lowest normalized peripheral clonal expansion, particularly in CD8+ T cells.

V drops 2 bases and J drops 4 bases, leaving 17 bases in between. CDR1 and CDR2 are read off the germline V gene as SGHAT and FQNNGV. The CDR3 measures 16 amino acids from cysteine to phenylalanine. Kept here is only the CDR3 DNA, which spans 48 bases and is read in frame from base 1. The trial excluded patients who had a history of autoimmune disease or who were on systemic immunosuppression. Peripheral blood for TCR sequencing was collected from all dose cohorts at baseline, on cycle 4 day 1, and on cycle 7 day 1. The samples were drawn from a first-in-human, open-label, multicenter phase I dose-escalation trial of ivuxolimab. Adults with locally advanced or metastatic melanoma, renal cell, hepatocellular, or head and neck squamous cell carcinoma were enrolled in the trial. Before TCR sequencing, CD4+ T cells and CD8+ T cells from peripheral blood were sorted into separate populations.

The sample was CD4+ or CD8+ T cells sorted from blood, taken in a trial of the OX40 agonist ivuxolimab. This receptor was obtained from an adult with an advanced solid tumor such as melanoma, head and neck, liver or kidney cancer. The chain is encoded by TRBV11-2 joined to TRBJ1-1; no D gene can be assigned with confidence. Here is the DNA: TGTGCCAGCAGCTTATGGCGCCGCGAAGGAGGCACTGAAGCTTTCTTT. Its translation is CASSLWRREGGTEAFF.